The entry below gives a single T cell receptor (beta chain) sequence along with its context. Its antigen is not identified. This record belongs to a study of cytomegalovirus exposure and HLA in healthy donors. Study background: An analysis done earlier identified 120 million or so unique TCR beta sequences from roughly 190 million T cells. General study points: Later analysis showed most CMV-associated TCR beta chains appearing HLA-restricted. Earlier analysis looked at TCR beta V segments, and most were productive about 87% or about 30% of the time. V- and J-gene trimming of TCR beta was linked (in a later analysis) to a missense DCLRE1C variant.

The PCR made use of 60 Vbeta and 13 Jbeta primers. The data were produced by immunoSEQ multiplex PCR, yet TCRdb's version contains in-frame clones alone and is incomplete. The table has approximately 180,000 clones, about 90% seen once. Germline V gene data show CDR1 as SGHRS and CDR2 as YFSETQ. The CDR3 consists of 16 residues. The J segment lost 5 bases and the V segment lost 0 bases, leaving 6 bases of the junction unmatched. The sequenced material came from PBMCs. This TCR derives from a girl under two years old in good health and CMV-seronegative. The chain uses TRBV5-1 and TRBJ2-2; 8 bases map to TRBD1. CDR3 DNA: TGCGCCAGCAGCTTGGAGGGCAGGGGGCGAACCGGGGAGCTGTTTTTT. It specifies CASSLEGRGRTGELFF. Based on the CDR3 plus reference TRBV5-1 and TRBJ2-2, the full variable domain is KAGVTQTPRYLIKTRGQQVTLSCSPISGHRSVSWYQQTPGQGLQFLFEYFSETQRNKGNFPGRFSGRQFSNSRSEMNVSTLELGDSALYLCASSLEGRGRTGELFFGEGSRLTVL.